Below are 4 T cell receptor beta chains sequenced from a single sample in a study of Graves' ophthalmopathy and Graves' hyperthyroidism. The study amplified TCR beta CDR3 regions using RNA transcripts. After a first-round RT-PCR with HTBI primers, a second-round multiplex PCR was run. Using its own MiXCR run on the multiplex PCR reads, TCRdb lists one record per CDR3 protein. The data show about 740,000 distinct CDR3 sequences, roughly 40% seen once. Sequenced material: peripheral blood. All receptors come from an adult man with Graves' ophthalmopathy.

At least ten counts were recorded for this clonotype. The gene calls are TRBV14 and TRBJ1-6, with D unresolved. The germline CDR1 and CDR2 sequences are SGHDN and FVKESK. V dropped 0 bases and J dropped 9 bases, with 15 bases sitting between them. CDR3 length: 16 amino acids. For the CDR3, the DNA is TGTGCCAGCAGCCAAGATCGTGCGAACTGGGGTTCACCCCTCCACTTT. Protein: CASSQDRANWGSPLHF. Variable domain in full (rest from reference TRBV14 and TRBJ1-6): EAGVTQFPSHSVIEKGQTVTLRCDPISGHDNLYWYRRVMGKEIKFLLHFVKESKQDESGMPNNRFLAERTGGTYSTLKVQPAELEDSGVYFCASSQDRANWGSPLHFGNGTRLTVT.

The chain couples TRBV19 to TRBJ1-6; 10 nucleotides line up with TRBD1. V dropped 3 bases and J dropped 8; count of bases not matched to a gene: 4. CDR3 length: 15 residues. The germline V gene has CDR1 LNHDA and CDR2 SQIVND (reference sequence). CDR3 in DNA: TGTGCCAGTAGTATGGCGGGACAGGGGTATTCACCCCTCCACTTT. Translation: CASSMAGQGYSPLHF.

This clonotype turned up a few times. V is TRBV11-2 and J is TRBJ2-5, with TRBD2 as a possible D gene (6 bases). Germline values: CDR1 SGHAT, CDR2 FQNNGV. CDR3 length: 15 residues. The germline V and J ends were trimmed by 5 bases and 2 bases, with 15 bases remaining between them. The CDR3 nucleotides read TGTGCCAGCAGCCTAACCTCTAGCGTACAAGAGACCCAGTACTTC. Encoded protein: CASSLTSSVQETQYF.

This clonotype was found a few times. V and J are TRBV7-9 and TRBJ2-5; 7 positions match TRBD1. Germline lookup yields CDR1 SEHNR and CDR2 FQNEAQ (reference sequence). V shed 5 bases, J shed 3 bases, and the junction held 6 bases outside the gene matches. The CDR3 has 14 amino acids. CDR3 DNA: TGTGCCAGCAGCCGCTGGGGACAGAAAGAGACCCAGTACTTC. Translated, it gives CASSRWGQKETQYF.